This entry lists 32 T cell receptor beta chains sequenced from one sample in a study of beta chain features in type 1 diabetes. Since all of the isolated RNA was reverse transcribed, expressed TCRB transcripts were what got sequenced. The table came from immunoSEQ multiplex PCR; TCRdb's copy has only in-frame clones and leaves some out. The sample shows roughly 290,000 clones, approximately 8% of them seen only once. Sample: central memory CD4+ T cells from blood. The receptors here all came from a woman younger than 30 in good health.

The chain links TRBV4-3 to TRBJ2-3; TRBD2 might be the D (5 bases). V was trimmed by 1 base and J by 2 bases, leaving 10 bases between them. The germline V gene has CDR1 LGHNA and CDR2 YSLEER. There are 15 residues in the CDR3. The CDR3 sequence is CASSQGGSNTDTQYF. The DNA of the CDR3 is TGCGCCAGCAGCCAAGGAGGGAGCAACACAGATACGCAGTATTTT.

This clone occurred a few times. This rearrangement joins TRBV10-3 to TRBJ2-3, with 11 bases that match TRBD2. This CDR3 is built from 13 residues. Germline CDR1 reads ENHRY; CDR2 reads SYGVKD. With V trimmed by 10 bases and J by 8 bases, 8 bases remained unmatched. CDR3 protein: CATILAGGGTQYF. The CDR3 region has the DNA TGTGCCACCATCCTAGCGGGAGGCGGTACGCAGTATTTT.

With respect to this clone: Just one base apart from a much larger clone, this may be a read error. The rearrangement links TRBV11-3 to TRBJ2-3; D remains ambiguous. V lost 4 bases to trimming and J lost 4 bases, with 6 bases between them. Germline V CDR1 and CDR2: SGHNT, YENEEA. The CDR3 length is 12 residues. The CDR3 nucleotides read TGTGCCAGCAGCTCCGGCTCAGATACGCAGTATTTT. This sequence encodes CASSSGSDTQYF.

This clone was seen only a few times. The gene calls are TRBV5-4 and TRBJ2-1; 9 bases are shared with TRBD1. There are 15 residues in the CDR3. Germline lookup yields CDR1 SGHNT and CDR2 YYREEE (reference sequence). The V and J ends lost 4 bases and 6 bases, in that order; junction bases with no gene match: 8. The CDR3 region is CASSTRTGEGNEQFF. The CDR3 bases are TGTGCCAGCAGCACCCGGACAGGGGAGGGCAATGAGCAGTTCTTC.

This clone was counted between two and nine times. The gene calls are TRBV19 and TRBJ2-7; a weak D match, TRBD1 (6 bases). Germline lookup yields CDR1 LNHDA and CDR2 SQIVND (reference sequence). The CDR3 covers 13 residues. V lost 7 bases and J 2 bases, leaving 12 bases between the germline ends. The CDR3 here is CASKRTGTYEQYF. CDR3 coding DNA: TGTGCCAGTAAGCGAACAGGGACCTACGAGCAGTACTTC.

Details on this clone: This same CDR3 is encoded by further DNA sequences in the sample. The V gene is TRBV7-9, the J gene TRBJ1-1; 9 nucleotides agree with TRBD1. Per the germline V gene, CDR1 is SEHNR and CDR2 is FQNEAQ (reference sequence). The CDR3 has 13 amino acids. Trimming removed 5 bases from V and 3 bases from J; junction bases left unmatched: 1. CDR3 loop: CASSRTGDTEAFF. For the CDR3, the DNA is TGTGCCAGCAGCAGGACAGGGGACACTGAAGCTTTCTTT. Looking up the rest from reference TRBV7-9 and TRBJ1-1 gives the full variable domain: DTGVSQNPRHKITKRGQNVTFRCDPISEHNRLYWYRQTLGQGPEFLTYFQNEAQLEKSRLLSDRFSAERPKGSFSTLEIQRTEQGDSAMYLCASSRTGDTEAFFGQGTRLTVV.

This clone was found a few times. V gene TRBV4-1 combines with J gene TRBJ2-5; 10 bases agree with TRBD2. Trimming took 1 base from V and 5 from J; bases not matched to a gene: 10. This CDR3 comprises 17 residues. Germline V gene sequence: CDR1 MGHRA, CDR2 YSYEKL. This CDR3 is CASSQGVDSGGLETQYF. The DNA for the CDR3 is TGCGCCAGCAGCCAAGGGGTTGATAGCGGGGGGCTGGAGACCCAGTACTTC.

The chain recombines TRBV2 with TRBJ1-4, with a possible D match to TRBD1 (5 bases). CDR1 and CDR2 from the germline V gene are SNHLY and FYNNEI. Trimming took 5 bases from V and 5 from J, leaving 12 bases between them. The CDR3 runs 14 residues. CDR3 region: CASSRGAGNEKLFF. CDR3 bases: TGTGCCAGCAGTCGCGGGGCAGGGAATGAAAAACTGTTTTTT.

The chain couples TRBV6-5 to TRBJ2-1; maybe TRBD1 (5 bases). This CDR3 contains 13 residues. Trimming cost V 2 bases and J 7 bases, with 9 bases left between them. Germline V gives CDR1 MNHEY, CDR2 SVGAGI. The CDR3 spells CASSYGRGNEQFF. The CDR3, as DNA: TGTGCCAGCAGTTACGGAAGGGGAAATGAGCAGTTCTTC.

This clone showed up just a few times. V usage is TRBV7-2 and J usage is TRBJ2-7; 7 nucleotides align to TRBD2. This CDR3 comprises 15 residues. Germline V gene lookup returns CDR1 SGHTA and CDR2 FQGNSA. V was pared by 0 bases and J by 2 bases, with 4 bases of the junction left unmatched. In DNA form, the CDR3 reads TGTGCCAGCAGCTTAGCAAGCGGGATCCCCTACGAGCAGTACTTC. This gives the protein CASSLASGIPYEQYF.

This clone came up a few times. The V call is TRBV6-5, the J call TRBJ1-5, with D uncertain. The CDR3 spans 13 residues. From germline, CDR1 is MNHEY and CDR2 SVGAGI. The V gene lost 4 bases and the J gene lost 1 base, with 5 bases spanning the gap. Written as DNA, the CDR3 is TGTGCCAGCAGTTGGCGGAGCAATCAGCCCCAGCATTTT. This codes for CASSWRSNQPQHF.

In its sample, this clone was seen many times. V is TRBV9 and J is TRBJ1-1; D is possibly TRBD1 (5 bases). With 0 bases removed from V and 0 bases from J, the gap between germline ends came to 6 bases. The CDR3 totals 14 residues. Germline V lookup: CDR1 SGDLS, CDR2 YYNGEE. The CDR3 nucleotides read TGTGCCAGCAGCGTAGGACAGATGAACACTGAAGCTTTCTTT. Protein: CASSVGQMNTEAFF.

The sample holds a few counts of this clone. The chain links TRBV5-1 to TRBJ2-2; the D gene could be TRBD1 or TRBD2 (5 bases each). The ends were cut back, 7 bases at V and 6 bases at J, with 22 bases in the middle. Germline values: CDR1 SGHRS, CDR2 YFSETQ. This CDR3 has 16 amino acids. In DNA, the CDR3 is TGCGCCAGCTCTCATGAGGGCAGGGTTCGGCCCGGGGAGCTGTTTTTT. Amino acids: CASSHEGRVRPGELFF. Variable domain in full (rest from reference TRBV5-1 and TRBJ2-2): KAGVTQTPRYLIKTRGQQVTLSCSPISGHRSVSWYQQTPGQGLQFLFEYFSETQRNKGNFPGRFSGRQFSNSRSEMNVSTLELGDSALYLCASSHEGRVRPGELFFGEGSRLTVL.

This clone was detected a few times. The J gene is TRBJ2-5, the V gene TRBV7-2, with 9 bases that match TRBD2. Unmatched junction bases numbered 6, after V lost 5 bases and J lost 5 bases. The CDR3 consists of 14 residues. The germline V gene encodes CDR1 SGHTA and CDR2 FQGNSA. The CDR3 spells CASSRNSGSETQYF. For the CDR3, the DNA is TGTGCCAGCAGCCGTAATAGCGGGAGTGAGACCCAGTACTTC.

The J gene is TRBJ2-5, the V gene TRBV29-1, with 7 bases matching TRBD1. This CDR3 contains 13 residues. The V gene's germline CDR1 is SQVTM and CDR2 ANQGSEA. V gave up 7 bases and J gave up 5 bases; unmatched junction bases: 10. This CDR3 is CSAARQGRETQYF. The CDR3 DNA sequence: TGCAGCGCAGCTAGACAGGGCCGGGAGACCCAGTACTTC.

The chain joins TRBV6-5 to TRBJ2-3, with TRBD2 matching over 10 bases. The CDR3 is 15 residues long. CDR1 is MNHEY, CDR2 SVGAGI, per germline. With V trimmed by 2 bases and J by 6 bases, 5 bases remained unmatched. The CDR3 region is CASSYSGGARDTQYF. Here the CDR3 DNA reads TGTGCCAGCAGTTACAGCGGGGGGGCCAGGGATACGCAGTATTTT.

In this sample, this clone turned up a few times. This chain connects TRBV10-3 to TRBJ2-3, with TRBD2 identical over 9 bases. J gave up 2 bases and V 7 bases, and 1 base lay outside the gene matches. The CDR3 sequence is 13 residues long. CDR1 is ENHRY, CDR2 SYGVKD, per germline. CDR3 DNA sequence: TGTGCCATCACTAGCGGGAACACAGATACGCAGTATTTT. This codes for CAITSGNTDTQYF.

CDR3 nucleotide sequence: TGTGCCAGCAGCTCCACGGCCGCAGATACGCAGTATTTT. Protein: CASSSTAADTQYF. The V call is TRBV6-6, the J call TRBJ2-3, with D uncertain. The CDR3 extends over 13 amino acids. V was trimmed by 6 bases and J by 4 bases, leaving 11 bases between them. Germline V CDR1 and CDR2: MNHNY, SVGAGI (reference sequence).

The chain uses TRBV18 and TRBJ2-1; 9 bases align to TRBD2. Germline V gene data show CDR1 as KGHSH and CDR2 as LQKENI. Trimming at V came to 4 bases and at J to 9 bases, leaving 10 bases not matched to a gene. CDR3 length equals 15 residues. CDR3 sequence reads: CASSLAPSGIAEQFF. Written as DNA, the CDR3 is TGTGCCAGCTCACTCGCGCCTAGCGGGATTGCTGAGCAGTTCTTC. Together with reference TRBV18 and TRBJ2-1, the CDR3 gives the full variable domain: NAGVMQNPRHLVRRRGQEARLRCSPMKGHSHVYWYRQLPEEGLKFMVYLQKENIIDESGMPKERFSAEFPKEGPSILRIQQVVRGDSAAYFCASSLAPSGIAEQFFGPGTRLTVL.

A few counts support this clone. The chain has TRBV18 and TRBJ2-7; D uncertain. The CDR3 spans 13 residues. V lost 5 bases to trimming and J lost 6 bases, with 14 bases between them. Germline values: CDR1 KGHSH, CDR2 LQKENI. The CDR3 reads CASSSLPPGEQYF. The DNA for the CDR3 is TGTGCCAGCTCATCATTACCTCCAGGCGAGCAGTACTTC.

This clone occurred a few times. V gene TRBV30 combines with J gene TRBJ1-4; D ambiguous. V shed 1 base and J shed 3 bases, with 6 bases lying between them. In germline, CDR1 is GTSNPN, CDR2 SVGIG (reference sequence). The CDR3 has 13 amino acids. The CDR3 spells CAWSAGSNEKLFF. CDR3 nucleotide sequence: TGTGCCTGGAGTGCGGGTTCTAATGAAAAACTGTTTTTT.

This rearrangement joins TRBV7-2 to TRBJ1-2, with 8 bases that match TRBD1. V shed 2 bases and J 3 bases; nucleotides not matched to a gene: 8. Germline CDR1 and CDR2: SGHTA and FQGNSA. The CDR3 is made up of 16 amino acids. CDR3 region: CASSLYMTGVDYGYTF. CDR3 sequence (DNA): TGTGCCAGCAGCTTATATATGACAGGGGTGGACTATGGCTACACCTTC. The variable domain in full, with the rest retrieved from reference TRBV7-2 and TRBJ1-2, is GAGVSQSPSNKVTEKGKDVELRCDPISGHTALYWYRQSLGQGLEFLIYFQGNSAPDKSGLPSDRFSAERTGGSVSTLTIQRTQQEDSAVYLCASSLYMTGVDYGYTFGSGTRLTVV.

A few counts support this clone. The sample holds other DNA sequences that translate to the same CDR3. The chain combines TRBV5-1 with TRBJ2-5; TRBD2 agrees at 13 bases. V was pared by 5 bases and J by 2 bases, with 3 bases of the junction left unmatched. Germline CDR1 is SGHRS and CDR2 is YFSETQ. The CDR3 sequence is 15 residues long. The CDR3 reads CASSRLAGGQETQYF. In DNA, the CDR3 is TGCGCCAGCAGTCGACTAGCGGGGGGACAAGAGACCCAGTACTTC.

This clone came up a few times. The chain carries TRBV11-2 and TRBJ1-2, with D uncertain. The CDR3 extends over 13 amino acids. Trimming took off 1 base at V and 4 bases at J, with 7 bases between the two ends. Germline V gene data show CDR1 as SGHAT and CDR2 as FQNNGV. CDR3 in DNA: TGTGCCAGCAGCTTAGGGCGGGGCTATGGCTACACCTTC. This gives the protein CASSLGRGYGYTF.

This clone was counted a few times. The chain has TRBV5-6 and TRBJ2-5; D is possibly TRBD2 (5 bases). CDR1 and CDR2 from the germline V gene are SGHDT and YYEEEE. The CDR3 has 12 residues. Trimming removed 0 bases from V and 5 bases from J, with 5 bases in between. The CDR3 DNA is TGTGCCAGCAGCTTGGGGAGGGAGACCCAGTACTTC. As protein: CASSLGRETQYF.

The chain links TRBV6-6 to TRBJ1-5; possible D gene TRBD1, 6 bases. Trimming pared 5 bases from V and 5 bases from J, leaving 16 bases between. Germline CDR1 reads MNHNY; CDR2 reads SVGAGI (reference sequence). CDR3 length: 15 residues. This CDR3 reads CASSPRGAADQPQHF. CDR3 bases: TGTGCCAGCAGTCCGAGGGGGGCCGCCGATCAGCCCCAGCATTTT.

The V and J genes are TRBV28 and TRBJ2-3; unclear D gene. CDR1 is MDHEN, CDR2 SYDVKM, per germline. V lost 8 bases and J 0 bases, leaving 12 bases between the germline ends. The CDR3 spans 14 residues. CDR3 residues: CASYDRRSTDTQYF. The DNA of the CDR3 is TGTGCCAGCTACGATCGGAGAAGCACAGATACGCAGTATTTT.

The genes are TRBV28 and TRBJ1-5; a weak D match, TRBD1 (5 bases). V lost 3 bases and J lost 4, with 13 bases in between. The CDR3 runs 15 residues. Looked up from germline, CDR1 is MDHEN and CDR2 is SYDVKM. The CDR3, as DNA: TGTGCCAGCAGTTTTCGGGGCATCGTAAATCAGCCCCAGCATTTT. Encoded protein: CASSFRGIVNQPQHF. The full variable domain, its missing parts supplied by reference TRBV28 and TRBJ1-5, is DVKVTQSSRYLVKRTGEKVFLECVQDMDHENMFWYRQDPGLGLRLIYFSYDVKMKEKGDIPEGYSVSREKKERFSLILESASTNQTSMYLCASSFRGIVNQPQHFGDGTRLSIL.

V gene TRBV2 combines with J gene TRBJ2-1, with D hard to call. V was trimmed by 7 bases and J by 5 bases, leaving 9 bases between them. The CDR3 sequence is 12 residues long. The germline V gene encodes CDR1 SNHLY and CDR2 FYNNEI. The CDR3 nucleotides read TGTGCCAGCAAGTATGGGAACAATGAGCAGTTCTTC. Residues: CASKYGNNEQFF.

This clone was observed a few times. The chain has TRBV7-8 and TRBJ2-2, with 8 nucleotides matching TRBD2. Germline V CDR1 and CDR2: SGHVS, FQNEAQ. The junction had 12 bases not matched to a gene; V was cut back by 2 bases and J by 1 base. There are 19 residues in the CDR3. The CDR3, as DNA: TGTGCCAGCAGCTTACTGGGGGGAGTTCTAGCGGGGAACACCGGGGAGCTGTTTTTT. It encodes CASSLLGGVLAGNTGELFF. The full variable domain, its missing parts supplied by reference TRBV7-8 and TRBJ2-2, is GAGVSQSPRYKVAKRGQDVALRCDPISGHVSLFWYQQALGQGPEFLTYFQNEAQLDKSGLPSDRFFAERPEGSVSTLKIQRTQQEDSAVYLCASSLLGGVLAGNTGELFFGEGSRLTVL.

The chain joins TRBV18 to TRBJ1-1; D is uncertain. V gave up 5 bases and J gave up 1 base, with 14 bases separating them. The CDR3 has 15 amino acids. The germline V gene encodes CDR1 KGHSH and CDR2 LQKENI. In DNA form, the CDR3 reads TGTGCCAGCTCAGCCACCGGGGAGGAGAACACTGAAGCTTTCTTT. This codes for CASSATGEENTEAFF.

This chain links TRBV27 with TRBJ1-2; D possibly corresponds to TRBD1 (5 bases). Germline V gene data show CDR1 as MNHEY and CDR2 as SMNVEV (reference sequence). The CDR3 covers 13 residues. Trimming removed 6 bases from V and 0 bases from J, with 8 bases in between. CDR3 amino acids: CASRSTANYGYTF. The CDR3 DNA reads as TGTGCCAGCAGGTCGACAGCTAACTATGGCTACACCTTC.